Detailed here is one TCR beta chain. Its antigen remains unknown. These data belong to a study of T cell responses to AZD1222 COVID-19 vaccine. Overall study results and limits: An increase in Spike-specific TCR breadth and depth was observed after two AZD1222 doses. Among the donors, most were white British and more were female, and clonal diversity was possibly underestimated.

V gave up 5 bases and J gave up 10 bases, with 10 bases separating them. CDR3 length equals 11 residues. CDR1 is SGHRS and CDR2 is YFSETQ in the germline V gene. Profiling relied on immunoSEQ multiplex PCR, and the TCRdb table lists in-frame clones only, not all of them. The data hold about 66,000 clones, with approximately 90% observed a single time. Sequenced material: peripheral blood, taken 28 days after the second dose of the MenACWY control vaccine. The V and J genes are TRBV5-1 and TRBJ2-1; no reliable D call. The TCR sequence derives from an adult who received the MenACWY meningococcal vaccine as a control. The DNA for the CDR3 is TGCGCCAGCAGGGAGTCCGGGGAGCAGTTCTTC. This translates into CASRESGEQFF.